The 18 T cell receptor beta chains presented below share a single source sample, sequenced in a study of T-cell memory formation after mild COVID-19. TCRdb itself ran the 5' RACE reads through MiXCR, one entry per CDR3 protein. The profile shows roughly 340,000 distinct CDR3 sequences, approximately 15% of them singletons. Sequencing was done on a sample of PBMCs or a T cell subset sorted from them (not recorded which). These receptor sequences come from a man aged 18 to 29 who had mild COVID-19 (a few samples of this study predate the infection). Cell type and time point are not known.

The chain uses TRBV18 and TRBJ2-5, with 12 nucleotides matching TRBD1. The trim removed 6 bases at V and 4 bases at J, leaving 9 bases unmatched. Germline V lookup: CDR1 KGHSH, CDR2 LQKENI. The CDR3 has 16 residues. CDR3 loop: CASSPGQGARGETQYF. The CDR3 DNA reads TGTGCCAGCTCGCCGGGACAGGGGGCGAGGGGAGAGACCCAGTACTTC.

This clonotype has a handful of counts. This CDR3 reads CASSFFQGAYEQYF. DNA for the CDR3: TGTGCCAGCAGTTTTTTCCAGGGGGCCTACGAGCAGTACTTC. The V gene is TRBV12-3 or TRBV12-4, the J gene TRBJ2-7; TRBD1 aligns across 7 bases. With 3 bases clipped from V and 2 bases from J, the junction kept 4 bases outside the gene matches. The CDR3 runs to 14 residues.

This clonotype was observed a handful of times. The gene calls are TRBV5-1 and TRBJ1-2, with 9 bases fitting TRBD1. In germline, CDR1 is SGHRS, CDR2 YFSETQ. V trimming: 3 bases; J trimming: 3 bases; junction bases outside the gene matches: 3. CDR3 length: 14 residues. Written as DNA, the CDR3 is TGCGCCAGCAGCTGGGACAGGGTGGACTATGGCTACACCTTC. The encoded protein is CASSWDRVDYGYTF.

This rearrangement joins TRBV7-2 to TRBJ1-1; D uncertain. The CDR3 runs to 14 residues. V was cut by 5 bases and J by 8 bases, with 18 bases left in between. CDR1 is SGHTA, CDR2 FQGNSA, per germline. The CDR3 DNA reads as TGTGCCAGCAGCCGATGGGTTTCCAACGGGGAAGCTTTCTTT. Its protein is CASSRWVSNGEAFF.

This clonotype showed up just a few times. The CDR3 coding sequence is TGTGCCAGCAGCCCGGGACAGTACTTTAAGCAAGAGACCCAGTACTTC. Translation gives CASSPGQYFKQETQYF. V is TRBV5-8 and J is TRBJ2-5; TRBD1 aligns across 7 bases. Germline CDR1 is SGHTS and CDR2 is YDEGEE. Trimming cost V 4 bases and J 2 bases; bases outside gene matches: 11. The CDR3 length is 16 residues.

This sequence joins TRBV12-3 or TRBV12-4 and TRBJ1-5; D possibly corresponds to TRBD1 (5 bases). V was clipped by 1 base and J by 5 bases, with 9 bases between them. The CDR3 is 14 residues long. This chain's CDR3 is CASSLGGGHQPQHF. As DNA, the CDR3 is TGTGCCAGCAGTTTAGGGGGCGGACATCAGCCCCAGCATTTT.

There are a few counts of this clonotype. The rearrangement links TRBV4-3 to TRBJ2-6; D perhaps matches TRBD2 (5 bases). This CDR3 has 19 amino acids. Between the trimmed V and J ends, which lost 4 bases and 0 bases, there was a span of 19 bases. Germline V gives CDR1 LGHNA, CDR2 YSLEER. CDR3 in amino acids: CASSPGGSRKLSGANVLTF. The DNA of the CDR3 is TGCGCCAGCAGCCCAGGAGGATCCCGGAAACTCTCTGGGGCCAACGTCCTGACTTTC.

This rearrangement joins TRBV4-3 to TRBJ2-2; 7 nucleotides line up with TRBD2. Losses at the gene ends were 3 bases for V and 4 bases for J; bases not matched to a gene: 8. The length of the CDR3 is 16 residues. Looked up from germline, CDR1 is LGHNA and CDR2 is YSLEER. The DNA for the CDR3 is TGCGCCAGCAGCCAGGGGGGAGGGCTTCGCACCGGGGAGCTGTTTTTT. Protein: CASSQGGGLRTGELFF.

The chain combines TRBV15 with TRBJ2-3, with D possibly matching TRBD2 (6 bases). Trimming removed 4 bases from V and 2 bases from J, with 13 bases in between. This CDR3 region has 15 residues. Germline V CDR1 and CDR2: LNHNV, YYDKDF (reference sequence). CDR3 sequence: CATSIRGGYTDTQYF. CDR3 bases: TGTGCCACCAGCATCCGGGGAGGTTACACAGATACGCAGTATTTT. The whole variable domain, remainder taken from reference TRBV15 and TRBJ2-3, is DAMVIQNPRYQVTQFGKPVTLSCSQTLNHNVMYWYQQKSSQAPKLLFHYYDKDFNNEADTPDNFQSRRPNTSFCFLDIRSPGLGDTAMYLCATSIRGGYTDTQYFGPGTRLTVL.

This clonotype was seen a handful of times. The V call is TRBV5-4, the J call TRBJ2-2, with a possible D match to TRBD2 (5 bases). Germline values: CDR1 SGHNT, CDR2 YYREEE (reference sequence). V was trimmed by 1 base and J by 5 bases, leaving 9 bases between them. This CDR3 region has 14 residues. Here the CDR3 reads CASSLFPGTGELFF. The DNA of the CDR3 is TGTGCCAGCAGCTTGTTTCCGGGAACCGGGGAGCTGTTTTTT.

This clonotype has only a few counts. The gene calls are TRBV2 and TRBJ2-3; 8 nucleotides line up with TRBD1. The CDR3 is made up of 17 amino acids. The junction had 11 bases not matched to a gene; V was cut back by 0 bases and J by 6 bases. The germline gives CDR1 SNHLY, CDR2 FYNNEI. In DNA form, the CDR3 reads TGTGCCAGCAGTGAAGCGTGGCAGGGGGCGTTCGGGGATACGCAGTATTTT. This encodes CASSEAWQGAFGDTQYF.

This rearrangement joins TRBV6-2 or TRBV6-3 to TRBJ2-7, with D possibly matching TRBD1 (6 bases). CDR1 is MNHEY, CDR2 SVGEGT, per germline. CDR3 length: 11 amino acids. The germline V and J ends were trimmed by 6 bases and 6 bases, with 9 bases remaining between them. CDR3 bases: TGTGCCAGCAGCCAGGGGTCCGAGCAGTACTTC. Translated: CASSQGSEQYF.

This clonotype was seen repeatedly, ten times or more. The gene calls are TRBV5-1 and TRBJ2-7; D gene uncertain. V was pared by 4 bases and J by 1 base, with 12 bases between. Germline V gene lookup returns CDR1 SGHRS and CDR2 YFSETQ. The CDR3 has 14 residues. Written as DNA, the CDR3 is TGCGCCAGCAGCCTAAACACAGTTTCCTACGAGCAGTACTTC. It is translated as CASSLNTVSYEQYF.

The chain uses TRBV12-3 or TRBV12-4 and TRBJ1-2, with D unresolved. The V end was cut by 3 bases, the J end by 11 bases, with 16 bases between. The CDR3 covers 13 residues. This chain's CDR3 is CASSFRESHPYTF. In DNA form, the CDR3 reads TGTGCCAGCAGTTTTAGGGAGTCTCACCCTTACACCTTC.

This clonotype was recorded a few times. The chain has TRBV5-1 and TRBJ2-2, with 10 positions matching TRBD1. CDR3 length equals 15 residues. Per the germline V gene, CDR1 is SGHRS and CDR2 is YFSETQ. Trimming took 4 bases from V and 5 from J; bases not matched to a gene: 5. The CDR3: CASSPGQGMTGELFF. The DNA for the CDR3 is TGCGCCAGCAGCCCGGGACAGGGGATGACCGGGGAGCTGTTTTTT.

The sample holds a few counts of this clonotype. CDR3 amino acids: CASSLFRGDEQYV. CDR3 nucleotide sequence: TGTGCCAGCAGCCTCTTCAGGGGGGACGAGCAGTACGTC. The chain employs TRBV12-3 or TRBV12-4 and TRBJ2-7; perhaps TRBD1 as D (7 bases). The CDR3 extends over 13 amino acids. The ends were cut back, 6 bases at V and 5 bases at J, with 14 bases in the middle.

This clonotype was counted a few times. The CDR3 spells CASISSTDTQYF. CDR3 DNA: TGTGCCAGCATAAGTTCGACAGATACGCAGTATTTT. This sequence joins TRBV7-9 and TRBJ2-3; D not resolved. Germline values: CDR1 SEHNR, CDR2 FQNEAQ (reference sequence). The CDR3 spans 12 residues. V gave up 7 bases and J gave up 3 bases, with 8 bases separating them. The whole variable domain, filled in from reference TRBV7-9 and TRBJ2-3, reads DTGVSQNPRHKITKRGQNVTFRCDPISEHNRLYWYRQTLGQGPEFLTYFQNEAQLEKSRLLSDRFSAERPKGSFSTLEIQRTEQGDSAMYLCASISSTDTQYFGPGTRLTVL.

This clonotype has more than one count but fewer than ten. This CDR3 reads CASSIISGQGVEQFF. As DNA, the CDR3 is TGTGCCAGCAGCATTATCTCCGGACAGGGGGTCGAGCAGTTCTTC. The rearrangement links TRBV11-1 to TRBJ2-1, with TRBD1 matching over 10 bases. In germline, CDR1 is SGHAT, CDR2 FQDESV (reference sequence). Trimming removed 5 bases from V and 10 bases from J; junction bases left unmatched: 11. The CDR3 is 15 amino acids.